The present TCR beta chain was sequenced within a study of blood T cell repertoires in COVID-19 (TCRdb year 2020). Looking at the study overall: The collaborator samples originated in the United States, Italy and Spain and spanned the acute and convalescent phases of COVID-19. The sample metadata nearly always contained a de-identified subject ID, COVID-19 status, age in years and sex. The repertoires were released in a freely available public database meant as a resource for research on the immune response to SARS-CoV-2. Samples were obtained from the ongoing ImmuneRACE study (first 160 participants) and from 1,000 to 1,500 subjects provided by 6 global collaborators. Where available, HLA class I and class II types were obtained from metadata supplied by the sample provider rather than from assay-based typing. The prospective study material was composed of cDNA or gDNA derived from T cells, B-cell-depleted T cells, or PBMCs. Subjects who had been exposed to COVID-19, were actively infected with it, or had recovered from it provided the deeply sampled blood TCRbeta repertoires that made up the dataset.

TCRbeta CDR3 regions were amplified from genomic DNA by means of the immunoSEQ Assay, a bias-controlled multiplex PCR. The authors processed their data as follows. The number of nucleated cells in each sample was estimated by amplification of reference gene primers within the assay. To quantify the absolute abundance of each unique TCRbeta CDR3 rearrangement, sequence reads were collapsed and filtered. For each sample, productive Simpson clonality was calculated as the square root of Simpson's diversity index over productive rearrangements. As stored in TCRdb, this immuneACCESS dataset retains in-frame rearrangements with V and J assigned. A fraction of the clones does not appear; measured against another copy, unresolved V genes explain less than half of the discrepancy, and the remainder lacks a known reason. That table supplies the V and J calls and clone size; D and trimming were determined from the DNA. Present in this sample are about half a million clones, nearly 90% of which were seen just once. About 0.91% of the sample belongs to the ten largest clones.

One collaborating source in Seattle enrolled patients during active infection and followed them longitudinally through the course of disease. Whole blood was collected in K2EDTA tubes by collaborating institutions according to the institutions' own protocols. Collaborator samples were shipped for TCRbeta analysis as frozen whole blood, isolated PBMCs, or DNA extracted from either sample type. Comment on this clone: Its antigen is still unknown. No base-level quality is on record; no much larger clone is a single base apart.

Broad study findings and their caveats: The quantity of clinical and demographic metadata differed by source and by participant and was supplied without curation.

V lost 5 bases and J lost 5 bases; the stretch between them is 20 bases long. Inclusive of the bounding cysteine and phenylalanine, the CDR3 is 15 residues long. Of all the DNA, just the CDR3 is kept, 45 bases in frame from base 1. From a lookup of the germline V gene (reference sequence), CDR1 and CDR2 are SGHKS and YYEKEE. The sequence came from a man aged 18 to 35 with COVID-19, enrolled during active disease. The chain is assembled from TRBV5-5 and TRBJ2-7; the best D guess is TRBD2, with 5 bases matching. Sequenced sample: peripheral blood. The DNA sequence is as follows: TGTGCCAGCAGTAAACTCAGAAATCCCGGGGACGAGCAGTACTTC. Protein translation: CASSKLRNPGDEQYF.